This T cell receptor beta chain was observed in a study of shared T cell receptors in the human thymus. The germline gives CDR1 MNHEY, CDR2 SVGAGI. The junction had 4 bases not matched to a gene; V was cut back by 2 bases and J by 5 bases. This CDR3 comprises 15 residues. Profiling relied on immunoSEQ multiplex PCR, and the TCRdb table lists in-frame clones only, not all of them. Among about 660,000 clones listed, roughly 90% were seen once. A further study also used this sample, focusing on human thymus T cells. From that second work: All donors were healthy Finnish infants who were undergoing corrective surgery to treat congenital heart defects. Corrective cardiac operations yielded the resected thymus tissue. Thymic and blood repertoires seemed to show skewed V and J gene use. Related research has reported that thymic repertoires overlap highly among unrelated individuals.

The V gene is TRBV6-5, the J gene TRBJ2-1, with 9 bases that match TRBD2. This TCR was sampled from a boy younger than two with a congenital heart defect. Sequenced sample: thymocytes. CDR3 in DNA: TGTGCCAGCAGTTACAGGGGACTAGCTGACAATGAGCAGTTCTTC. Amino acids: CASSYRGLADNEQFF.